The clone carrying this T cell receptor beta chain has a handful of counts. Antigen unknown. TCRdb ran MiXCR on the reads and lists one entry per CDR3 protein. Among more than 150,000 distinct CDR3 sequences, about 21% were seen once, and the ten largest hold 2.5% to 3%. V lost 5 bases, J lost 4 bases, and 7 bases stayed unmatched. Germline CDR1 reads MNHEY; CDR2 reads SVGEGT. The CDR3 has 15 residues. The data are from a study of T cell repertoires in cytomegalovirus infection. On the study more broadly: Based on public TCR beta signatures, there were indications of CMV infection and of a matching HLA type. Findings of the study overall: CMV-specific TCR beta clonotypes restricted by HLA-C dominated the ex vivo response. Using cumulative public TCR beta family frequency, the authors identified those who carried CMV together with the relevant HLA.

J is TRBJ2-1 and V is TRBV6-2 or TRBV6-3, with 8 bases matching TRBD2. The specimen was PBMCs. The receptor comes from a human donor in good health (CMV status not recorded). Some clones in this sample may be carry-over from other donors' samples. CDR3 protein: CASSPAAGEYNEQFF. CDR3 bases: TGTGCCAGCAGTCCTGCAGCGGGAGAGTACAATGAGCAGTTCTTC.